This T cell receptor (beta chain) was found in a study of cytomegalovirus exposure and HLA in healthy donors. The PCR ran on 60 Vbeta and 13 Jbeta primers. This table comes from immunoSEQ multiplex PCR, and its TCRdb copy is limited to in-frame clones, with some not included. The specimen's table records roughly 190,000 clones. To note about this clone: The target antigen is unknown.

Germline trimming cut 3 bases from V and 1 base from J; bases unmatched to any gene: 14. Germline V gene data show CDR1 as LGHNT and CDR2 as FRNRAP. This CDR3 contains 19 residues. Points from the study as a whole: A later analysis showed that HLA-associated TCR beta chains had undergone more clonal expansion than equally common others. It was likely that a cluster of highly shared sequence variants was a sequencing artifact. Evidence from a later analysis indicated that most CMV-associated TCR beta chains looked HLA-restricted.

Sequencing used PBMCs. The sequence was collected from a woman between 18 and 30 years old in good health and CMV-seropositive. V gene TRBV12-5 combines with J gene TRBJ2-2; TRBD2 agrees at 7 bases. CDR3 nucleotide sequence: TGTGCTAGTGGTTTCGACCCTGGACTAGTAAGCCTGAACACCGGGGAGCTGTTTTTT. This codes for CASGFDPGLVSLNTGELFF.